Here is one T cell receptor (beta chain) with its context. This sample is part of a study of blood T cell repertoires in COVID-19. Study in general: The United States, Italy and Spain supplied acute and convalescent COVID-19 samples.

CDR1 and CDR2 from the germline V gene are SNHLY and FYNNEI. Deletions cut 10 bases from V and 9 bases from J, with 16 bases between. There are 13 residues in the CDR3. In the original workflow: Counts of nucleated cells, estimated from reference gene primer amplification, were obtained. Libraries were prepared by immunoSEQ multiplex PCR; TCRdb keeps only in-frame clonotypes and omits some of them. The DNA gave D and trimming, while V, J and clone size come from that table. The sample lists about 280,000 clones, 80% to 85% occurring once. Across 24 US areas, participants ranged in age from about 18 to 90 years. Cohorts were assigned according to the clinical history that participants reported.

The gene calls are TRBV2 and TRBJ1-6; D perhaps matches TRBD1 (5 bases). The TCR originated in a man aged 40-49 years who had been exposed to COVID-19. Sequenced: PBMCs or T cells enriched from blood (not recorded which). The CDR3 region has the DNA TGTGCCACCCATGGGGGGACCCTTTCACCCCTCCACTTT. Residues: CATHGGTLSPLHF. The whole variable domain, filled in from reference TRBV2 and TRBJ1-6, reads EPEVTQTPSHQVTQMGQEVILRCVPISNHLYFYWYRQILGQKVEFLVSFYNNEISEKSEIFDDQFSVERPDGSNFTLKIRSTKLEDSAMYFCATHGGTLSPLHFGNGTRLTVT.